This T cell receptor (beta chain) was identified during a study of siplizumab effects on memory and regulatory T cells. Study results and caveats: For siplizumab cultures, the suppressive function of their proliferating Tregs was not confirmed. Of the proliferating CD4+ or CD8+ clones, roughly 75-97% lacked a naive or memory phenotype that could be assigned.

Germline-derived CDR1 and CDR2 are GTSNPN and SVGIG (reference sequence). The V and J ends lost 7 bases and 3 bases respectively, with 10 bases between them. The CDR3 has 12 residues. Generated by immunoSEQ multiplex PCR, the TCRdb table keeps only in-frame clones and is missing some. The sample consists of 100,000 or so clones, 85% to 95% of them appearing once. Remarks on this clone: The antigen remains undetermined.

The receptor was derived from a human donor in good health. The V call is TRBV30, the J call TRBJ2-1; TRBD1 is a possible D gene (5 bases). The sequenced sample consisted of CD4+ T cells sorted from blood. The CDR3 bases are TGTGCCTCACGCAGGGACTACAATGAGCAGTTCTTC. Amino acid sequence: CASRRDYNEQFF. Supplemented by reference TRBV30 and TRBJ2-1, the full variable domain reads SQTIHQWPATLVQPVGSPLSLECTVEGTSNPNLYWYRQAAGRGLQLLFYSVGIGQISSEVPQNLSASRPQDRQFILSSKKLLLSDSGFYLCASRRDYNEQFFGPGTRLTVL.